Listed below are T cell receptor beta chains from one sample, sequenced in a study of shared clonotypes between healthy human individuals. Sequenced by immunoSEQ multiplex PCR; TCRdb stores in-frame clones only, minus some. There are about 2.1 million clones in the sample; about 92% occur only once, and more than 1.5% lies in the top ten. Sequencing was done on a sample of naive CD8+ T cells from PBMCs. All receptors derive from a man aged 18 to 29 in good health. Some clones in this sample may be carry-over from other donors' samples. Each CDR3 is given with its conserved first and last residue. D genes are given only for firm matches. Expanded clones are given a class, and other clones once, few, many or no size at all.

abundance	v_gene	d_gene	j_gene	CDR3aa	CDR3nt
-	TRBV19	TRBD2	TRBJ2-1	CASSTVGLAGVEQFF	TGTGCCAGTAGTACGGTGGGACTAGCGGGAGTTGAGCAGTTCTTC
once	TRBV7-9	-	TRBJ1-4	CASSPTGALNEKLFF	TGTGCCAGCAGCCCTACGGGGGCTTTAAATGAAAAACTGTTTTTT
-	TRBV28	TRBD1	TRBJ2-6	CASSPTGGRYEANVLTF	TGTGCCAGCAGCCCAACAGGGGGCCGTTATGAGGCCAACGTCCTGACTTTC
-	TRBV6-1	TRBD1	TRBJ2-3	CASSEMTGQGTGTQYF	TGTGCCAGCAGTGAAATGACGGGACAGGGTACCGGTACGCAGTATTTT
-	TRBV9	-	TRBJ2-7	CASSVGEGGGEQYF	TGTGCCAGCAGCGTAGGAGAAGGGGGAGGCGAGCAGTACTTC
-	TRBV5-5	-	TRBJ2-7	CASSLGFSMTSYEQYF	TGTGCCAGCAGCTTAGGCTTTTCCATGACCTCCTACGAGCAGTACTTC
-	TRBV28	-	TRBJ2-7	CASTPVGTDEQYF	TGTGCCAGCACCCCGGTTGGAACAGACGAGCAGTACTTC
-	TRBV30	-	TRBJ1-1	CAWSRDTRGTEAFF	TGTGCCTGGAGTAGGGACACCCGGGGTACTGAAGCTTTCTTT
-	TRBV6-5	TRBD1	TRBJ1-2	CASRPWGQGGDGYTF	TGTGCCAGCAGGCCCTGGGGACAGGGAGGCGATGGCTACACCTTC
-	TRBV11-2	-	TRBJ1-2	CASSPRDGSGGLGSGYTF	TGTGCCAGCAGCCCTCGAGACGGCTCTGGGGGGCTTGGAAGTGGCTACACCTTC
-	TRBV5-8	-	TRBJ2-5	CASSLVDSQETQYF	TGTGCCAGCAGCTTAGTTGACAGTCAAGAGACCCAGTACTTC
-	TRBV28	-	TRBJ2-7	CASSLRDPSGEQYF	TGTGCCAGCAGTTTACGGGACCCCTCGGGCGAGCAGTACTTC
-	TRBV9	-	TRBJ2-6	CASSVDTGPPSGANVLTF	TGTGCCAGCAGCGTAGATACAGGGCCACCCTCTGGGGCCAACGTCCTGACTTTC
once	TRBV11-2	TRBD2	TRBJ2-2	CASTRLAGGAGELFF	TGTGCCAGCACCCGACTAGCGGGGGGTGCCGGGGAGCTGTTTTTT
-	TRBV2	-	TRBJ1-2	CASSEARTVRYGYTF	TGTGCCAGCAGTGAAGCGAGGACGGTCCGATATGGCTACACCTTC
-	TRBV5-5	TRBD1	TRBJ1-1	CASSSTGGWLGGTEAFF	TGTGCCAGCAGCTCGACAGGGGGATGGCTGGGTGGCACTGAAGCTTTCTTT
-	TRBV7-9	-	TRBJ2-2	CASSLGENAGELFF	TGTGCCAGCAGCTTGGGAGAGAACGCCGGGGAGCTGTTTTTT
once	TRBV28	-	TRBJ1-5	CASSLDRVDQPQHF	TGTGCCAGCAGTTTGGACCGGGTTGATCAGCCCCAGCATTTT
-	TRBV2	-	TRBJ2-3	CATQRTATFTDTQYF	TGTGCCACCCAAAGGACAGCGACTTTCACAGATACGCAGTATTTT
-	TRBV27	-	TRBJ2-7	CASSFSASYEQYF	TGTGCCAGCAGTTTTAGTGCATCCTACGAGCAGTACTTC
-	TRBV7-9	-	TRBJ2-2	CASSLIAVQHTGELFF	TGTGCCAGCAGCTTAATTGCGGTACAGCACACCGGGGAGCTGTTTTTT
-	TRBV27	TRBD1	TRBJ1-1	CASSSPGGGRPEAFF	TGTGCCAGCAGTTCACCAGGGGGCGGGCGACCTGAAGCTTTCTTT